This is a list of T cell receptor beta chains from one sample in a study of cytomegalovirus exposure and HLA in healthy donors. Sequencing was performed with immunoSEQ multiplex PCR; in TCRdb, only in-frame clones are kept and a portion is missing. Among 50,000 or so clones listed, around 70% were seen once. Material for sequencing was PBMCs. These receptors originate from a woman aged 45-65 years in good health and CMV-seronegative. Both conserved end residues are part of each CDR3. Each record gives: J gene, clone size, V gene, D gene, CDR3 protein, CDR3 DNA. A D gene is named only where the DNA matches it firmly. Clone size is shown for a subset of rows, as once, few, many or a class of expanded clone.

J gene: TRBJ2-2
clone size: once
V gene: TRBV4-1
D gene: TRBD2
CDR3 protein: CASRTSGSGTGELFF
CDR3 DNA: TGCGCCAGCAGGACTAGCGGGAGTGGGACCGGGGAGCTGTTTTTT

J gene: TRBJ2-5
clone size: NA
V gene: TRBV7-9
D gene: TRBD1
CDR3 protein: CASSLADRKETQYF
CDR3 DNA: TGTGCCAGCAGCTTAGCGGACAGGAAAGAGACCCAGTACTTC

J gene: TRBJ1-4
clone size: NA
V gene: TRBV19
D gene: NA
CDR3 protein: CASTPQGATNEKLFF
CDR3 DNA: TGTGCCAGTACCCCACAGGGAGCAACTAATGAAAAACTGTTTTTT

J gene: TRBJ2-7
clone size: NA
V gene: TRBV30
D gene: NA
CDR3 protein: CAWRGQGGYEQYF
CDR3 DNA: TGTGCCTGGAGAGGGCAGGGGGGATACGAGCAGTACTTC

J gene: TRBJ2-1
clone size: NA
V gene: TRBV7-2
D gene: NA
CDR3 protein: CASRNSGTMRGQFF
CDR3 DNA: TGTGCCAGCCGCAATAGCGGTACAATGAGAGGCCAGTTCTTC

J gene: TRBJ2-2
clone size: NA
V gene: TRBV7-8
D gene: TRBD2
CDR3 protein: CASSLGSAGGSGELFF
CDR3 DNA: TGTGCCAGCAGCTTAGGTTCAGCGGGAGGGTCCGGGGAGCTGTTTTTT

J gene: TRBJ2-1
clone size: NA
V gene: TRBV5-1
D gene: NA
CDR3 protein: CASSLAGTSHNEQFF
CDR3 DNA: TGCGCCAGCAGCTTGGCCGGGACTTCCCACAATGAGCAGTTCTTC

J gene: TRBJ1-2
clone size: NA
V gene: TRBV30
D gene: NA
CDR3 protein: CAWSLSSYGYTF
CDR3 DNA: TGTGCCTGGAGTTTGTCTTCCTATGGCTACACCTTC

J gene: TRBJ2-7
clone size: NA
V gene: TRBV30
D gene: NA
CDR3 protein: CAWSLGPYYEQYF
CDR3 DNA: TGTGCCTGGAGTTTGGGGCCTTACTACGAGCAGTACTTC

J gene: TRBJ2-1
clone size: few
V gene: TRBV11-2
D gene: NA
CDR3 protein: CASSLEGRHAVDEQFF
CDR3 DNA: TGTGCCAGCAGCTTAGAGGGGAGACACGCGGTCGATGAGCAGTTCTTC

J gene: TRBJ2-3
clone size: few
V gene: TRBV6-1
D gene: TRBD1
CDR3 protein: CASTSTGGAGDTQYF
CDR3 DNA: TGTGCCAGCACCTCTACAGGGGGCGCGGGAGATACGCAGTATTTT

J gene: TRBJ2-1
clone size: NA
V gene: TRBV2
D gene: NA
CDR3 protein: CASSEDGGVYNEQFF
CDR3 DNA: TGTGCCAGCAGTGAAGACGGGGGAGTTTATAATGAGCAGTTCTTC

J gene: TRBJ2-1
clone size: few
V gene: TRBV2
D gene: TRBD1
CDR3 protein: CASSPGGAVSLNEQFF
CDR3 DNA: TGTGCCAGCAGCCCAGGGGGAGCGGTATCTTTGAATGAGCAGTTCTTC

J gene: TRBJ2-7
clone size: NA
V gene: TRBV19
D gene: NA
CDR3 protein: CASSTQGESYEQYF
CDR3 DNA: TGTGCCAGTAGTACACAGGGAGAATCCTACGAGCAGTACTTC

J gene: TRBJ1-1
clone size: NA
V gene: TRBV28
D gene: NA
CDR3 protein: CASSSQTWAVFAEAFF
CDR3 DNA: TGTGCCAGCAGTTCCCAGACGTGGGCAGTTTTCGCTGAAGCTTTCTTT

J gene: TRBJ1-2
clone size: NA
V gene: TRBV7-9
D gene: NA
CDR3 protein: CASSPGTFNYGYTF
CDR3 DNA: TGTGCCAGCAGCCCTGGGACTTTTAACTATGGCTACACCTTC

J gene: TRBJ1-4
clone size: medium-sized
V gene: TRBV30
D gene: NA
CDR3 protein: CAWRGRGGSEKLFF
CDR3 DNA: TGTGCCTGGAGGGGCAGGGGCGGATCGGAAAAACTGTTTTTT

J gene: TRBJ2-2
clone size: once
V gene: TRBV19
D gene: NA
CDR3 protein: CASKPANTGELFF
CDR3 DNA: TGTGCCAGTAAGCCGGCGAACACCGGGGAGCTGTTTTTT

J gene: TRBJ2-7
clone size: NA
V gene: TRBV7-9
D gene: TRBD1
CDR3 protein: CASSFHRGNSYEQYF
CDR3 DNA: TGTGCCAGCAGCTTCCACAGGGGGAACTCCTACGAGCAGTACTTC

J gene: TRBJ2-7
clone size: NA
V gene: TRBV14
D gene: NA
CDR3 protein: CASSREHEQYF
CDR3 DNA: TGTGCCAGCAGCCGGGAGCACGAGCAGTACTTC

J gene: TRBJ1-4
clone size: few
V gene: TRBV19
D gene: NA
CDR3 protein: CASRPSGASSSEKLFF
CDR3 DNA: TGTGCCAGTAGGCCCAGCGGGGCCAGTTCCTCTGAAAAACTGTTTTTT

J gene: TRBJ2-5
clone size: NA
V gene: TRBV28
D gene: TRBD2
CDR3 protein: CASSLPTTSGRADETQYF
CDR3 DNA: TGTGCCAGCAGTTTACCCACAACTAGCGGGAGGGCCGATGAGACCCAGTACTTC

J gene: TRBJ2-1
clone size: NA
V gene: TRBV7-3
D gene: NA
CDR3 protein: CASSFEVSYNEQFF
CDR3 DNA: TGTGCCAGCAGCTTTGAGGTCTCCTACAATGAGCAGTTCTTC